This TCR beta chain was sequenced for a study of response to subunit inactivated influenza vaccine. TCRdb processed the RT-PCR reads anew with MiXCR; each CDR3 protein has one entry. The repertoire consists of just under 550,000 distinct CDR3 sequences, with under 30% occurring once and the leading ten covering approximately 3%. The junction had 2 bases not matched to a gene; V was cut back by 3 bases and J by 0 bases. The germline V gene has CDR1 SGHRS and CDR2 YFSETQ. This CDR3 has 15 residues. This sample also belongs to another study, concerning T cells expressing NK-cell markers. That paper notes: It was by 5'RACE template switching with UMIs that TCR beta cDNA was made. The authors restricted sorting to alpha-beta TCR T cells with an anti-gamma-delta TCR antibody in several experiments. It is unclear if expanded NKG2C-expressing clones target HCMV antigens.

The chain has TRBV5-1 and TRBJ2-2; the match to TRBD2 covers 7 bases. The sequence was obtained from a man aged 50 to 60 who received an inactivated influenza vaccine. This sample comprised CD4+ T cells sorted from PBMCs, obtained 11 to 12 days after vaccination. CDR3 nucleotides: TGCGCCAGCAGCTCGGGACTAACGAACACCGGGGAGCTGTTTTTT. As protein: CASSSGLTNTGELFF.